This T cell receptor (beta chain) was identified in a study of blood T cell repertoires in COVID-19. Turning to the study itself: Acute and convalescent COVID-19 specimens originated in the United States, Italy and Spain.

Assay used: immunoSEQ multiplex PCR; TCRdb lists only in-frame clones, some missing. The sample lists roughly 300,000 clones, approximately 84% occurring once. V was cut by 3 bases and J by 8 bases, with 13 bases left in between. The CDR3 has 13 amino acids. Germline CDR1 reads LNHDA; CDR2 reads SQIVND (reference sequence). The sample consisted of PBMCs or T cells enriched from blood (not recorded which). The receptor was isolated from a woman younger than 45 who had recovered from COVID-19. The V and J genes are TRBV19 and TRBJ1-2; maybe TRBD1 (6 bases). CDR3: CASSMSGGWGYTF. CDR3 nucleotides: TGTGCCAGTAGTATGAGCGGGGGCTGGGGCTACACCTTC. The full variable domain, its missing parts supplied by reference TRBV19 and TRBJ1-2, is DGGITQSPKYLFRKEGQNVTLSCEQNLNHDAMYWYRQDPGQGLRLIYYSQIVNDFQKGDIAEGYSVSREKKESFPLTVTSAQKNPTAFYLCASSMSGGWGYTFGSGTRLTVV.